The present T cell receptor beta chain was sequenced within a study of OX40 agonist ivuxolimab in advanced cancers. Study-wide context: Patients were dosed with the agonistic anti-OX40 (CD134) antibody ivuxolimab. Every patient in dose escalation had hepatocellular carcinoma, melanoma, renal cell or head and neck cancer.

A few counts support this clone. Its antigen is as yet unknown. The method was immunoSEQ multiplex PCR; TCRdb's version includes in-frame clones alone and lacks a portion of them. Of about 48,000 clones listed, more than 75% are singletons. Losses at the gene ends were 7 bases for V and 5 bases for J; bases not matched to a gene: 10. Germline V gene sequence: CDR1 MDHEN, CDR2 SYDVKM. There are 14 residues in the CDR3. General study results and limits: Among T cells, CD8+ cells averaged more expanded clones than CD4+ cells.

The TCR originated in an adult with an advanced solid tumor such as melanoma, head and neck, liver or kidney cancer. V usage is TRBV28 and J usage is TRBJ1-1; 7 bases line up with TRBD1. The sample was CD4+ or CD8+ T cells sorted from blood, taken in a trial of the OX40 agonist ivuxolimab. The DNA for the CDR3 is TGTGCCAGCATCGAAACAGGGGATCAGACTGAAGCTTTCTTT. Translating it yields CASIETGDQTEAFF.